This record concerns one TCR beta chain sequence. Its antigen is not identified. Trimming pared 5 bases from V and 5 bases from J, leaving 14 bases between. In germline, CDR1 is SEHNR, CDR2 FQNEAQ (reference sequence). This CDR3 comprises 14 residues. Methods used by the authors: Junction-only immunoSEQ sequences carried no quality scores, so filtering differed. Data came from immunoSEQ multiplex PCR; TCRdb stores just in-frame clones and leaves some out. V, J and clone size are taken as reported in that table, and D and trimming were inferred from the DNA itself. The repertoire holds some 1 million clones, with roughly 80% as singletons. The data belong to a study of shared clonotypes between healthy human individuals. Broader study findings: Investigators expected sequencing depth to affect clonotype sharing among donors.

This sequence was found in a man younger than 35 in good health. Sample: memory CD4+ T cells sorted from blood. The subset denotes: CD45RA-negative fraction. The chain is built from TRBV7-9 and TRBJ2-3, with D possibly TRBD2 on 6 matching bases. In DNA form, the CDR3 reads TGTGCCAGCAGCGCCAACATAGCGGAAGATACGCAGTATTTT. It encodes CASSANIAEDTQYF.